This T cell receptor beta chain was recorded in a study of blood T cell repertoires in COVID-19. As for the study in general: Acute-phase and convalescent COVID-19 samples originated in the United States, Italy and Spain. PBMCs, B-cell-depleted T cells, or T cells were the source of the cDNA or gDNA that made up the material.

Source study methods: Reference gene primer amplification yielded estimated nucleated cell counts. The table came from immunoSEQ multiplex PCR; TCRdb's copy has only in-frame clones and leaves some out. The DNA gave D and trimming, while V, J and clone size come from that table. The table includes around 58,000 clones, 91% detected once. This clone was found a few times. The CDR3 runs to 15 residues. V shed 4 bases, J shed 5 bases, and the junction held 10 bases outside the gene matches. The germline V gene has CDR1 MGHRA and CDR2 YSYEKL. V usage is TRBV4-1 and J usage is TRBJ2-7, with 8 bases aligning to TRBD2. This sequence was found in a woman aged 60-75 years with active or convalescent COVID-19. The sample consisted of peripheral blood. CDR3 region: CASSRDPGGVDEQYF. Here the CDR3 DNA reads TGCGCCAGCAGCCGAGACCCGGGGGGGGTCGACGAGCAGTACTTC.